This T cell receptor beta chain was recorded in a study of T cells after yellow fever vaccination. At the level of the study: Preparation of the low-cell-number fractions used SMART-Seq v4 Ultra Low Input. Overall study results and limits: Clones from primary vaccination mostly reappeared after the booster (96% CD4, less than 90% CD8). Relatively few clonotypes were ones that appeared in both CD4 and CD8 compartments.

This CDR3 comprises 13 residues. CDR1 and CDR2 from the germline V gene are SGHRS and YFSETQ. The V end lost 4 bases, the J end lost 4 bases, and 11 bases lay between the germline ends. Worth noting for this clonotype: The antigen remains undetermined.

Researchers made TCR cDNA using 5'RACE template switching, and this step added a universal primer site and UMIs. MiXCR, run by TCRdb on the 5' RACE reads, gives a single entry per CDR3 protein. This sample carries about 550,000 distinct CDR3 sequences, about 19% of them seen once, and the ten largest clones take around an eighth. The source is a man younger than 40 who received the YFV17D yellow fever vaccine. The sequencing here drew on PBMCs, taken 15 days after the yellow fever booster vaccination. The V and J genes are TRBV5-1 and TRBJ1-2, with TRBD1 as a possible D gene (5 bases). The CDR3 DNA reads as TGCGCCAGCAGCATGACAGTAGGCTATGGCTACACCTTC. This codes for CASSMTVGYGYTF.